A selection of T cell receptor beta chains follows, all from one sample in a study of T cells after yellow fever vaccination. TCRdb re-derived calls from the 5' RACE reads in MiXCR, one entry per CDR3 protein. In the table there are some 390,000 distinct CDR3 sequences, roughly 6.1% of which are singletons. Specimen: PBMCs, collected 5 days after the yellow fever booster vaccination. The receptor source for this set is a man aged 25 to 45 who received the YFV17D yellow fever vaccine. CDR3s include the opening cysteine and the closing phenylalanine or tryptophan. The order of the fields is J gene, D gene, clone size, V gene, CDR3 DNA, CDR3 protein. A D gene is named only where the DNA matches it firmly. The listing skips clone size in some rows; elsewhere it reads once, few, many or a size class.

J gene: TRBJ1-6; D gene: -; clone size: -; V gene: TRBV5-1; CDR3 DNA: TGCGCCAGCAGCGACAGGTCCGGGAGTTCACCCCTCCACTTT; CDR3 protein: CASSDRSGSSPLHF
J gene: TRBJ2-1; D gene: -; clone size: -; V gene: TRBV18; CDR3 DNA: TGTGCCAGCTCCCCAGCAATCTCCAATGAGCAGTTCTTC; CDR3 protein: CASSPAISNEQFF
J gene: TRBJ2-3; D gene: -; clone size: -; V gene: TRBV6-6; CDR3 DNA: TGTGCCAGCAGTTACTCCTTGGGAGATACGCAGTATTTT; CDR3 protein: CASSYSLGDTQYF
J gene: TRBJ2-1; D gene: TRBD2; clone size: few; V gene: TRBV30; CDR3 DNA: TGTGCCTGGAGTCCTAGCGGGAGTTTCTCCTACAATGAGCAGTTCTTC; CDR3 protein: CAWSPSGSFSYNEQFF
J gene: TRBJ2-1; D gene: -; clone size: -; V gene: TRBV11-2; CDR3 DNA: TGTGCCAGCAGCTTAGTCCGCGGAGCCTCCTACAATGAGCAGTTCTTC; CDR3 protein: CASSLVRGASYNEQFF
J gene: TRBJ1-4; D gene: -; clone size: few; V gene: TRBV7-2; CDR3 DNA: TGTGCCAGCAGCCTAGAGGGGATTGGAAATGAACTGTTTTTT; CDR3 protein: CASSLEGIGNELFF
J gene: TRBJ2-1; D gene: -; clone size: -; V gene: TRBV12-3/TRBV12-4; CDR3 DNA: TGTGCCAGCAGTTTAGGGCAGGGGAGCGATGAGCAGTTCTTC; CDR3 protein: CASSLGQGSDEQFF
J gene: TRBJ2-7; D gene: TRBD2; clone size: -; V gene: TRBV10-3; CDR3 DNA: TGTGCCATCAGTGGTATACCGGGACTAGCGGGAGTTAACGAGCAGTACTTC; CDR3 protein: CAISGIPGLAGVNEQYF
J gene: TRBJ2-1; D gene: -; clone size: many; V gene: TRBV24-1; CDR3 DNA: TGTGCCACCGGCTCGGCGGAGTACAATGAGCAGTTCTTC; CDR3 protein: CATGSAEYNEQFF
J gene: TRBJ2-2; D gene: -; clone size: -; V gene: TRBV12-3/TRBV12-4; CDR3 DNA: TGTGCCAATTTAGTAGGGTCCGGGGAGCTGTTTTTT; CDR3 protein: CANLVGSGELFF
J gene: TRBJ2-2; D gene: -; clone size: few; V gene: TRBV6-2/TRBV6-3; CDR3 DNA: TGTGCCAGCAGTTACTCCCACGCTCGAACCGGGGAGCTGTTTTTT; CDR3 protein: CASSYSHARTGELFF
J gene: TRBJ2-1; D gene: TRBD2; clone size: many; V gene: TRBV11-2; CDR3 DNA: TGTGCCAGCAGCCCCGGACTAGCGGGAGGGCGCGACTACAATGAGCAGTTCTTC; CDR3 protein: CASSPGLAGGRDYNEQFF
J gene: TRBJ2-5; D gene: -; clone size: -; V gene: TRBV20-1; CDR3 DNA: TGCAGTGCTGAATATTACTCGCAAGAGACCCAGTACTTC; CDR3 protein: CSAEYYSQETQYF
J gene: TRBJ1-4; D gene: -; clone size: -; V gene: TRBV12-3/TRBV12-4; CDR3 DNA: TGTGCCAGCAGCATGGCTCCTAACATGGAAAAACTGTTTTTT; CDR3 protein: CASSMAPNMEKLFF
J gene: TRBJ1-1; D gene: -; clone size: -; V gene: TRBV10-3; CDR3 DNA: TGTGCCATCAAAGTCGGCGACACTGAAGCTTTCTTT; CDR3 protein: CAIKVGDTEAFF
J gene: TRBJ2-2; D gene: TRBD2; clone size: -; V gene: TRBV5-6; CDR3 DNA: TGTGCCAGCACCTCGGGGGTGACTAGCGGGATGCTGAACACCGGGGAGCTGTTTTTT; CDR3 protein: CASTSGVTSGMLNTGELFF
J gene: TRBJ2-7; D gene: -; clone size: many; V gene: TRBV7-9; CDR3 DNA: TGTGCCAGCAGCTTAGGAGGGTCCGGGGAGCAGTACTTC; CDR3 protein: CASSLGGSGEQYF
J gene: TRBJ2-4; D gene: TRBD2; clone size: few; V gene: TRBV6-1; CDR3 DNA: TGTGCCAGCAGTGCGGGACTAGGGGGAAACATTCAGTACTTC; CDR3 protein: CASSAGLGGNIQYF
J gene: TRBJ2-5; D gene: TRBD2; clone size: few; V gene: TRBV20-1; CDR3 DNA: TGCAGTGCTAGGGGAGCGGGAGCCCAAGAGACCCAGTACTTC; CDR3 protein: CSARGAGAQETQYF